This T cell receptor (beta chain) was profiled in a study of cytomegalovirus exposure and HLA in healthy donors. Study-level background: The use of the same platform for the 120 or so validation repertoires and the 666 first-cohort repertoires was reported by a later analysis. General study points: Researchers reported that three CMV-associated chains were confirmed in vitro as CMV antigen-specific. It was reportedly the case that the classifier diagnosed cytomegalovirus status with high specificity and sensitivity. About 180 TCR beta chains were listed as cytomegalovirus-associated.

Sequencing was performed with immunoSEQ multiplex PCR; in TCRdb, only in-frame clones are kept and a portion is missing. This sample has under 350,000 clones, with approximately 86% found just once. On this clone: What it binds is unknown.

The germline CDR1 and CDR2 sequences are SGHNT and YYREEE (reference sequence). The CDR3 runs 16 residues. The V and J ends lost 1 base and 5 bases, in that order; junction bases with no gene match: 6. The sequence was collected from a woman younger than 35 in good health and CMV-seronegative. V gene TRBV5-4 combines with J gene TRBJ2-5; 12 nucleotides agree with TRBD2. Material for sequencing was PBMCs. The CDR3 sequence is CASSLTSGGPRETQYF. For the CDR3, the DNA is TGTGCCAGCAGCTTGACTAGCGGGGGGCCGAGGGAGACCCAGTACTTC.